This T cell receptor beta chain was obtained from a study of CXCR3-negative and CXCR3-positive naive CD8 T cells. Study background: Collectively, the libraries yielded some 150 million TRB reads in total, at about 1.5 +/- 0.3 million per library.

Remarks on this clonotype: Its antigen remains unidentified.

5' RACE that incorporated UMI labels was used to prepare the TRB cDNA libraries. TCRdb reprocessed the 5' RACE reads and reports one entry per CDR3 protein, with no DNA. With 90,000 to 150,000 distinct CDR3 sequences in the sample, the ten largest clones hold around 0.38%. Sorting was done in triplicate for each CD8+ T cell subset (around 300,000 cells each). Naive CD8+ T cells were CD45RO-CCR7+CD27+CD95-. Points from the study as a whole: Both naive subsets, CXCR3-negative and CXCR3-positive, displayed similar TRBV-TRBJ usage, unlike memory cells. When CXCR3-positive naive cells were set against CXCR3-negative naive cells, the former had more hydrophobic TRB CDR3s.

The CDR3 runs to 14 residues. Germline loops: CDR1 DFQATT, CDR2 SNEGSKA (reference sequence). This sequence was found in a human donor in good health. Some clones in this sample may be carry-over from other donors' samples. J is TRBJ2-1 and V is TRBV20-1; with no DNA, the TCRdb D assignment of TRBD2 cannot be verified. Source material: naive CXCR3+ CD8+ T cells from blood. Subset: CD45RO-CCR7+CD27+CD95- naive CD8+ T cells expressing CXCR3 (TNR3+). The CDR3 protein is CSARGTSGSSEQFF.